The 31 T cell receptor beta chains reported below all come from one sample, sequenced in a study of T cell changes during pregnancy in multiple sclerosis. Only in-frame clones appear in the TCRdb table, and some are missing; sequencing was by immunoSEQ multiplex PCR. The sample holds tens of thousands of clones, about 94% seen once. The source material was peripheral blood, sampled in the third trimester of pregnancy. The receptors originated from a female donor in good health, enrolled as a control in a pregnancy study.

This clone appeared a single time. This chain connects TRBV19 to TRBJ2-2; TRBD1 agrees at 7 bases. The V gene's germline CDR1 is LNHDA and CDR2 SQIVND (reference sequence). CDR3 length: 15 residues. With V trimmed by 6 bases and J by 1 base, 5 bases remained unmatched. Here the CDR3 reads CASRTQGVNTGELFF. Written as DNA, the CDR3 is TGTGCCAGTAGAACCCAGGGGGTGAACACCGGGGAGCTGTTTTTT.

In this sample, this clone turned up once. The CDR3 loop reads CASSPTLTANYGYTF. CDR3 nucleotide sequence: TGTGCCAGCAGCCCAACTCTGACAGCCAACTATGGCTACACCTTC. The J gene is TRBJ1-2, the V gene TRBV11-2, with a possible D match to TRBD1 (5 bases). Trimming stripped 5 bases from V and 2 bases from J, with 15 bases between. Germline CDR1 is SGHAT and CDR2 is FQNNGV. The CDR3 runs to 15 residues.

This chain links TRBV4-3 with TRBJ1-5; TRBD1 aligns across 7 bases. Germline V gene sequence: CDR1 LGHNA, CDR2 YSLEER. V lost 0 bases to trimming and J lost 6 bases; unmatched junction nucleotides: 11. This CDR3 is built from 17 residues. DNA for the CDR3: TGCGCCAGCAGCCAAGACCGTTTTCCAGGGGGTGGTCAGCCCCAGCATTTT. Translating gives CASSQDRFPGGGQPQHF.

The gene calls are TRBV10-3 and TRBJ1-2; 9 nucleotides line up with TRBD1. The junction had 6 bases not matched to a gene; V was cut back by 9 bases and J by 4 bases. Germline lookup yields CDR1 ENHRY and CDR2 SYGVKD. This CDR3 has 13 residues. The CDR3 here is CAISDRGSYGYTF. The CDR3 DNA reads as TGTGCCATTAGCGACAGGGGGTCCTATGGCTACACCTTC.

This chain joins TRBV5-1 and TRBJ2-2; the D gene is possibly TRBD1 (5 bases). The CDR3 totals 14 residues. The V gene's germline CDR1 is SGHRS and CDR2 YFSETQ. The germline V and J ends were trimmed by 4 bases and 7 bases, with 14 bases remaining between them. Here the CDR3 DNA reads TGCGCCAGCAGCGAGCCTCCAGGGATCGGGGAGCTGTTTTTT. This translates into CASSEPPGIGELFF.

This chain connects TRBV19 to TRBJ2-7; 11 bases agree with TRBD2. V trimming: 6 bases; J trimming: 7 bases; junction bases outside the gene matches: 5. CDR1 and CDR2 from the germline V gene are LNHDA and SQIVND (reference sequence). The CDR3 totals 13 residues. This CDR3 reads CASSTSGGPEQYF. As DNA, the CDR3 is TGTGCCAGTAGCACTAGCGGGGGTCCAGAGCAGTACTTC.

The rearrangement uses TRBV7-2 and TRBJ1-2; the D is unclear. Germline-derived CDR1 and CDR2 are SGHTA and FQGNSA. The CDR3 spans 14 residues. The ends were cut back, 2 bases at V and 8 bases at J, with 15 bases in the middle. CDR3 amino acids: CASSLSGPEGGYTF. CDR3 DNA sequence: TGTGCCAGCAGCTTAAGCGGACCGGAGGGCGGCTACACCTTC.

The V gene is TRBV30, the J gene TRBJ1-5, with D maybe TRBD1 (5 bases). Trimming pared 2 bases from V and 7 bases from J, leaving 15 bases between. Germline loops: CDR1 GTSNPN, CDR2 SVGIG (reference sequence). The CDR3 has 14 residues. CDR3 sequence (DNA): TGTGCCTGGAGTTACGGGGGGGGTAGGCAGCCCCAGCATTTT. Its protein is CAWSYGGGRQPQHF.

This sequence joins TRBV5-4 and TRBJ2-1, with a tentative D call TRBD2 (6 bases). Germline CDR1 and CDR2: SGHNT and YYREEE (reference sequence). The CDR3 has 13 amino acids. V was pared by 3 bases and J by 14 bases, with 18 bases between. CDR3 residues: CASSYGPGLGKFF. Here the CDR3 DNA reads TGTGCCAGCAGCTACGGACCGGGACTGGGCAAGTTCTTC.

The V and J genes are TRBV9 and TRBJ1-1, with D possibly TRBD1 on 6 matching bases. The CDR3 spans 13 residues. Trimming left V 2 bases short and J 4 bases short, with 9 bases between. Per the germline V gene, CDR1 is SGDLS and CDR2 is YYNGEE. The CDR3 reads CASSVETGTEAFF. CDR3 in DNA: TGTGCCAGCAGCGTGGAGACAGGCACTGAAGCTTTCTTT.

The rearrangement uses TRBV5-1 and TRBJ1-3; 7 bases fit TRBD1. This CDR3 contains 15 residues. From germline, CDR1 is SGHRS and CDR2 YFSETQ. The ends lost 1 base at V and 4 bases at J; junction bases unmatched: 5. The CDR3 bases are TGCGCCAGCAGCTTGACAGGGGCAGTAGGAAACACCATATATTTT. Residues: CASSLTGAVGNTIYF.

This rearrangement joins TRBV10-3 to TRBJ2-5; D not certain. Germline V gene sequence: CDR1 ENHRY, CDR2 SYGVKD. CDR3 size: 14 residues. Trimming removed 8 bases at V and 7 bases at J, with 20 bases between. The CDR3 coding sequence is TGTGCCATCGCCAGCGTTGAGGCCCCGGGGACCCAGTACTTC. It yields the protein CAIASVEAPGTQYF.

This sequence joins TRBV5-4 and TRBJ2-1; TRBD1 is a possible D gene (6 bases). The CDR3 length is 13 residues. V was cut by 1 base and J by 7 bases, with 9 bases left in between. Germline CDR1 reads SGHNT; CDR2 reads YYREEE (reference sequence). This CDR3 is CASSLSQGNEQFF. The CDR3, as DNA: TGTGCCAGCAGCTTGAGTCAGGGGAATGAGCAGTTCTTC.

This chain joins TRBV29-1 and TRBJ2-1, with 12 bases aligning to TRBD2. The germline V gene has CDR1 SQVTM and CDR2 ANQGSEA. CDR3 size: 14 residues. V trimming: 7 bases; J trimming: 9 bases; junction bases outside the gene matches: 10. The CDR3 coding sequence is TGCAGCGCCGCACGACTAGCGGGGGATACTGAGCAGTTCTTC. Its translation is CSAARLAGDTEQFF.

The chain is built from TRBV5-1 and TRBJ2-3, with D possibly matching TRBD2 (5 bases). The CDR3 totals 12 residues. Germline V gives CDR1 SGHRS, CDR2 YFSETQ. V shed 4 bases and J shed 5 bases, with 8 bases lying between them. The CDR3 DNA reads TGCGCCAGCAGCGTGGACTTAGATACGCAGTATTTT. Translated, it gives CASSVDLDTQYF.

J is TRBJ1-1 and V is TRBV18; a possible D gene is TRBD1 (5 bases). Trimming left V 3 bases short and J 7 bases short, with 15 bases between. Germline values: CDR1 KGHSH, CDR2 LQKENI. The CDR3 is 14 amino acids. CDR3: CASSPLQARFEAFF. The CDR3, as DNA: TGTGCCAGCTCACCCCTACAGGCGAGATTTGAAGCTTTCTTT.

The chain couples TRBV27 to TRBJ1-2; tentatively, D is TRBD1 (5 bases). The CDR3 has 17 residues. V was trimmed by 2 bases and J by 5 bases, leaving 21 bases between them. CDR1 and CDR2 (germline): MNHEY, SMNVEV (reference sequence). The CDR3 region is CASSLRFLGEGTYGYTF. Written as DNA, the CDR3 is TGTGCCAGCAGTTTACGTTTTCTAGGGGAGGGAACTTATGGCTACACCTTC.

V gene TRBV2 combines with J gene TRBJ2-1; 9 nucleotides match TRBD2. J gave up 0 bases and V 9 bases, and 3 bases lay outside the gene matches. Per germline, CDR1 SNHLY and CDR2 FYNNEI. The CDR3 contains 14 residues. The chain's CDR3 is CARTSGPSYNEQFF. The CDR3 DNA reads TGTGCCAGGACTAGCGGTCCCTCCTACAATGAGCAGTTCTTC.

V is TRBV9 and J is TRBJ2-7; 7 bases align to TRBD1. V trimming: 4 bases; J trimming: 3 bases; junction bases outside the gene matches: 7. CDR1 is SGDLS and CDR2 is YYNGEE in the germline V gene. The CDR3 covers 14 residues. DNA for the CDR3: TGTGCCAGCAGCAAAGGGGGCTCAGGCTACGAGCAGTACTTC. It encodes CASSKGGSGYEQYF.

The rearrangement joins TRBV6-1 to TRBJ1-1; no clear D. Germline CDR1 reads MNHNS; CDR2 reads SASEGT. The CDR3 length is 12 residues. The V gene lost 5 bases and the J gene lost 0 bases, with 4 bases spanning the gap. CDR3 in DNA: TGTGCCAGCAGTTTTATGAACACTGAAGCTTTCTTT. It encodes CASSFMNTEAFF.

This clone is termed medium-sized (0.01 to 0.1%). The chain couples TRBV10-1 to TRBJ2-1; TRBD2 agrees at 11 bases. After removal of 7 bases from V and 5 bases from J, the junction contained 1 base not matched to a gene. Germline V gene lookup returns CDR1 WNHNN and CDR2 SYGVQD (reference sequence). This CDR3 region has 13 residues. CDR3 sequence: CASTGLADNEQFF. Here the CDR3 DNA reads TGCGCCAGCACGGGACTAGCGGACAATGAGCAGTTCTTC.

The V call is TRBV7-2, the J call TRBJ1-2; the match to TRBD1 covers 7 bases. With 7 bases clipped from V and 4 bases from J, the junction kept 12 bases outside the gene matches. The germline V gene encodes CDR1 SGHTA and CDR2 FQGNSA. This CDR3 spans 15 amino acids. The CDR3 DNA is TGTGCCAGCACTCCCTCCCAGGGGGGAGGCTATGGCTACACCTTC. This encodes CASTPSQGGGYGYTF.

V usage is TRBV18 and J usage is TRBJ2-1, with 11 bases that match TRBD1. From germline, CDR1 is KGHSH and CDR2 LQKENI. The CDR3 totals 17 residues. V trimming: 4 bases; J trimming: 6 bases; junction bases outside the gene matches: 11. DNA of the CDR3: TGTGCCAGCTCACACCTTCGTGTGGGGACAGGGGGCAATGAGCAGTTCTTC. This translates into CASSHLRVGTGGNEQFF.

This sequence joins TRBV18 and TRBJ1-5, with TRBD1 as a possible D gene (6 bases). CDR3 length: 14 residues. The germline V gene has CDR1 KGHSH and CDR2 LQKENI. Trimming took 6 bases from V and 7 from J, leaving 16 bases between them. CDR3 nucleotide sequence: TGTGCCAGCTCCGTTAGTGAGGGGGAACAGCCCCAGCATTTT. Translated, it gives CASSVSEGEQPQHF.

CDR3 bases: TGTGCCAGCAGTTACGGTCAGGGGACGAACACTGAAGCTTTCTTT. Translated: CASSYGQGTNTEAFF. The chain is built from TRBV6-6 and TRBJ1-1, with D possibly matching TRBD1 (6 bases). Germline CDR1 reads MNHNY; CDR2 reads SVGAGI (reference sequence). Trimming shortened V by 2 bases and J by 1 base, and 11 bases separated the two germline ends. This CDR3 has 15 residues.

V gene TRBV9 combines with J gene TRBJ2-2, with 10 bases identical to TRBD2. J gave up 7 bases and V 0 bases, and 6 bases lay outside the gene matches. Germline values: CDR1 SGDLS, CDR2 YYNGEE. The CDR3 spans 16 residues. The DNA of the CDR3 is TGTGCCAGCAGCGTAGGAGCGGGAGGGTCCAACGGGGAGCTGTTTTTT. It is translated as CASSVGAGGSNGELFF.

This clone was observed once. CDR3 coding DNA: TGTGCCAGCAGCTCGGAACAGGACAGGCCTGTAGCCAAAAACATTCAGTACTTC. As protein: CASSSEQDRPVAKNIQYF. The rearrangement uses TRBV5-4 and TRBJ2-4; 7 nucleotides match TRBD1. CDR1 is SGHNT and CDR2 is YYREEE in the germline V gene (reference sequence). The CDR3 spans 18 residues. J lost 0 bases, V lost 3 bases, and 12 bases had no gene match.

The V gene is TRBV15, the J gene TRBJ2-1, with D hard to call. V was shortened by 0 bases and J by 14 bases, with 14 bases between the two germline ends. Germline V gene data show CDR1 as LNHNV and CDR2 as YYDKDF (reference sequence). The CDR3 is 13 amino acids. The CDR3 spells CATSRDLRPEEFF. CDR3 in DNA: TGTGCCACCAGCAGAGATCTAAGGCCAGAGGAGTTCTTC.

V gene TRBV6-1 combines with J gene TRBJ2-7; 8 bases agree with TRBD2. Trimming took 0 bases from V and 5 from J; bases not matched to a gene: 6. Germline V gives CDR1 MNHNS, CDR2 SASEGT. The CDR3 runs 15 residues. The CDR3 DNA reads TGTGCCAGCAGTGAAGCGCTCGGGGGGGCCGACGAGCAGTACTTC. Protein sequence: CASSEALGGADEQYF.

The J gene is TRBJ2-2, the V gene TRBV7-2; TRBD1 agrees at 8 bases. Germline CDR1 and CDR2: SGHTA and FQGNSA. V gave up 5 bases and J gave up 2 bases; unmatched junction bases: 4. This CDR3 comprises 15 residues. CDR3 protein: CASSRDRGNTGELFF. The DNA of the CDR3 is TGTGCCAGCAGCCGCGACAGGGGTAACACCGGGGAGCTGTTTTTT.

The chain recombines TRBV10-3 with TRBJ1-1; D unclear. CDR1 and CDR2 from the germline V gene are ENHRY and SYGVKD. The CDR3 covers 14 residues. The V end was cut by 7 bases, the J end by 1 base, with 13 bases between. The CDR3 is CAINEGRGNTEAFF. The CDR3 DNA sequence: TGTGCCATCAACGAAGGCCGGGGGAACACTGAAGCTTTCTTT.